The 15 T cell receptor beta chains reported below all come from one sample, sequenced in a study of T cells after yellow fever vaccination. Via MiXCR, TCRdb re-called the 5' RACE reads, giving one row per CDR3 protein. The sample shows 230,000 or so distinct CDR3 sequences, roughly 3.7% of them seen only once. Sequencing was performed on PBMCs, taken 15 days after the yellow fever booster vaccination. The receptors were sampled from a young man who received the YFV17D yellow fever vaccine.

This clonotype came up many times. V usage is TRBV10-3 and J usage is TRBJ1-2; D may be TRBD1 (6 bases). Trimming left V 10 bases short and J 6 bases short, with 27 bases between. Germline V gene sequence: CDR1 ENHRY, CDR2 SYGVKD. The CDR3 sequence is 16 residues long. This chain's CDR3 is CATGTTGIKALDGYTF. CDR3 DNA: TGTGCCACGGGGACTACAGGGATCAAAGCTTTGGATGGCTACACCTTC.

This clonotype was detected ten times or more. The chain recombines TRBV15 with TRBJ1-2; D remains ambiguous. The CDR3 contains 13 residues. Germline values: CDR1 LNHNV, CDR2 YYDKDF (reference sequence). V was clipped by 4 bases and J by 3 bases, with 9 bases between them. The chain's CDR3 is CATSTDLHYGYTF. The CDR3 DNA follows: TGTGCCACCAGCACAGATCTTCACTATGGCTACACCTTC. Full variable domain (outside the CDR3, taken from reference TRBV15 and TRBJ1-2): DAMVIQNPRYQVTQFGKPVTLSCSQTLNHNVMYWYQQKSSQAPKLLFHYYDKDFNNEADTPDNFQSRRPNTSFCFLDIRSPGLGDTAMYLCATSTDLHYGYTFGSGTRLTVV.

This clonotype showed up many times. The V gene is TRBV9, the J gene TRBJ2-5; D not resolved. Trimming took off 4 bases at V and 4 bases at J, with 11 bases between the two ends. There are 13 residues in the CDR3. The germline gives CDR1 SGDLS, CDR2 YYNGEE. In nucleotides, the CDR3 is TGTGCCAGCAGCCGGACGGCGCGAGAGACCCAGTACTTC. It codes for CASSRTARETQYF.

This clonotype was counted many times. This sequence joins TRBV6-5 and TRBJ1-6; a possible D gene is TRBD1 (5 bases). The ends were cut back, 3 bases at V and 0 bases at J, with 12 bases in the middle. This CDR3 has 17 amino acids. CDR1 and CDR2 from the germline V gene are MNHEY and SVGAGI. This chain's CDR3 is CASSYTGPSSYNSPLHF. CDR3 DNA sequence: TGTGCCAGCAGTTATACAGGACCTAGCTCCTATAATTCACCCCTCCACTTT.

This clonotype has ten or more counts. V and J are TRBV7-2 and TRBJ2-5; D uncertain. Germline CDR1 and CDR2: SGHTA and FQGNSA. Trimming stripped 2 bases from V and 1 base from J, with 11 bases between. The CDR3 contains 15 residues. The CDR3 loop reads CASSLTQNFQETQYF. The CDR3 bases are TGTGCCAGCAGCTTAACCCAGAACTTCCAAGAGACCCAGTACTTC.

In this sample, this clonotype turned up many times. The gene calls are TRBV7-2 and TRBJ1-5; D is possibly TRBD1 (6 bases). V lost 5 bases to trimming and J lost 7 bases, with 18 bases between them. The germline CDR1 and CDR2 sequences are SGHTA and FQGNSA. The CDR3 runs 15 residues. CDR3 nucleotide sequence: TGTGCCAGCAGCCCTCTAGGGGGGGCGCGGCAGCCCCAGCATTTT. Protein product: CASSPLGGARQPQHF.

This clonotype was picked up many times. V is TRBV7-6 and J is TRBJ2-1; 7 nucleotides line up with TRBD1. The CDR3 length is 17 residues. Germline CDR1 is SGHVS and CDR2 is FNYEAQ. V gave up 2 bases and J gave up 0 bases; unmatched junction bases: 7. Written as DNA, the CDR3 is TGTGCCAGCAGCTTACGGCCAGGGGGTAGCTCCTACAATGAGCAGTTCTTC. Translated: CASSLRPGGSSYNEQFF.

This clonotype has ten or more counts. The chain recombines TRBV4-3 with TRBJ2-7, with D perhaps TRBD1 or TRBD2 (6 bases each). Germline CDR1 is LGHNA and CDR2 is YSLEER. V lost 5 bases and J 6 bases, leaving 17 bases between the germline ends. The CDR3 runs 14 residues. DNA of the CDR3: TGCGCCAGCAGCATGCAAAAAGGGGGGCGCGAGCAGTACTTC. Translated, it gives CASSMQKGGREQYF.

With regard to this clonotype: Since a much larger clone is just one base distant, this may be a read error. The chain has TRBV12-3 or TRBV12-4 and TRBJ1-6; 9 nucleotides agree with TRBD1. The CDR3 spans 15 residues. This CDR3 reads CASSLRTGVVSPIHF. CDR3 DNA: TGTGCCAGCAGTCTACGGACAGGGGTGGTTTCACCCATCCACTTT.

This chain links TRBV3-1 with TRBJ2-3; no clear D. The CDR3 length is 13 residues. V dropped 1 base and J dropped 5 bases, with 7 bases sitting between them. The V gene's germline CDR1 is LGHDT and CDR2 YNNKEL (reference sequence). The CDR3, as DNA: TGTGCCAGCAGCCAAGGTCGTGTAGATACGCAGTATTTT. It translates to CASSQGRVDTQYF.

This clonotype has ten or more counts. The chain combines TRBV7-9 with TRBJ2-1, with D possibly matching TRBD1 (5 bases). Germline values: CDR1 SEHNR, CDR2 FQNEAQ (reference sequence). There are 14 residues in the CDR3. The germline V and J ends were trimmed by 0 bases and 2 bases, with 5 bases remaining between them. The CDR3 DNA follows: TGTGCCAGCAGCTTAGCGGGGCCCTACAATGAGCAGTTCTTC. Its protein is CASSLAGPYNEQFF.

This clonotype was found many times. The chain couples TRBV4-1 to TRBJ1-5; D remains unclear. This CDR3 contains 13 residues. Germline assignment: CDR1 MGHRA and CDR2 YSYEKL. Between the trimmed V and J ends, which lost 1 base and 7 bases, there was a span of 8 bases. CDR3 bases: TGCGCCAGCAGCCAAGGAGGTAAACAGCCCCAGCATTTT. Translating it yields CASSQGGKQPQHF.

There are many counts of this clonotype. The V gene is TRBV29-1, the J gene TRBJ2-5, with D possibly being TRBD1 or TRBD2 (5 bases each). The V and J ends lost 7 bases and 1 base respectively, with 16 bases between them. Germline-derived CDR1 and CDR2 are SQVTM and ANQGSEA. The CDR3 spans 14 residues. CDR3 residues: CSAKISGPQETQYF. The CDR3 coding sequence is TGCAGCGCTAAGATTTCGGGGCCCCAAGAGACCCAGTACTTC.

This clonotype was seen repeatedly, ten times or more. The chain has TRBV6-2 or TRBV6-3 and TRBJ2-3, with 10 bases matching TRBD2. The CDR3 extends over 14 amino acids. Germline assignment: CDR1 MNHEY and CDR2 SVGEGT. J was trimmed by 4 bases and V by 10 bases; bases with no gene match: 8. The DNA for the CDR3 is TGTGCCACCCAAGCGGGGGGGTCGCCAGATACGCAGTATTTT. The encoded protein is CATQAGGSPDTQYF.

This clonotype has at least ten counts. The chain is built from TRBV4-1 and TRBJ1-5, with unresolved D. The V and J ends lost 2 bases and 3 bases respectively, with 5 bases between them. The CDR3 runs to 13 residues. CDR1 MGHRA and CDR2 YSYEKL come from the germline V gene. The CDR3 loop reads CASSQFNNQPQHF. The CDR3 DNA reads as TGCGCCAGCAGCCAATTCAACAATCAGCCCCAGCATTTT.